This TCR beta chain was sequenced during a study of cytomegalovirus exposure and HLA in healthy donors. V gave up 2 bases and J gave up 6 bases; unmatched junction bases: 5. Germline lookup yields CDR1 MNHNS and CDR2 SASEGT. The CDR3 has 15 residues. Use of 60 Vbeta and 13 Jbeta primers characterized the PCR. Assay used: immunoSEQ multiplex PCR; TCRdb lists only in-frame clones, some missing. The table includes some 250,000 clones, roughly 82% detected once. Note on this clone: Its antigen is unidentified.

Whole-study findings and limits: In vitro work confirmed that three CMV-associated chains recognize CMV antigens. Follow-up analysis seemed to connect common viral pathogens with several of the most significant clusters identified. When analyzed later, the rates of TCR association showed variation by HLA locus, with DRB1 the most and HLA-C the fewest.

Sequencing was performed on PBMCs. The chain recombines TRBV6-1 with TRBJ2-7; TRBD2 matches 12 bases. The receptor was derived from a woman aged 40 to 49 in good health and CMV-seropositive. Written as DNA, the CDR3 is TGTGCCAGCAGTGAACATCTAGCGGGAGGGACCGAGCAGTACTTC. Protein sequence: CASSEHLAGGTEQYF.